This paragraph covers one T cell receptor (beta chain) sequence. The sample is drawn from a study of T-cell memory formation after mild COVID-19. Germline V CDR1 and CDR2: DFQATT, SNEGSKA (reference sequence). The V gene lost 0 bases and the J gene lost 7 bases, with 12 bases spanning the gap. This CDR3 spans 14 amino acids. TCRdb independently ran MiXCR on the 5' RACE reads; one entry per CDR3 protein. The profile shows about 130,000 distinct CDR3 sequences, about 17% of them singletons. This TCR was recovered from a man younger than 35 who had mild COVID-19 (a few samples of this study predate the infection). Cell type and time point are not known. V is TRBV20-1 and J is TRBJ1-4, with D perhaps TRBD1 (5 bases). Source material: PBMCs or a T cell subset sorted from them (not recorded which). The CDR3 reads CSARDSGSSEKLFF. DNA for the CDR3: TGCAGTGCTAGAGATTCAGGGTCGAGTGAAAAACTGTTTTTT.